These 25 T cell receptor beta chains were sequenced from one sample in a study of regulatory T cells in long-lasting Graves disease. Arm-PCR with iRepertoire HTBI primers amplified the CDR3 regions for these TCR beta libraries. One entry per CDR3 protein, called by TCRdb with MiXCR from the multiplex PCR reads. Of 400,000 to 500,000 distinct CDR3 sequences listed, 14% to 15% are singletons. Time point specified: newly diagnosed GD, antithyroid drugs for less than 3 months. The TCR library was made from RNA that had been extracted from PBMCs in TRIzol. The data also belong to a second study, concerning T cells in Graves' hyperthyroidism and ophthalmopathy.

The source was peripheral blood mononuclear cells (PBMCs), collected at new diagnosis, from a patient treated with antithyroid drugs. All receptors come from a woman under 40 with Graves disease.

This clonotype was detected a few times. Written as DNA, the CDR3 is TGTGCCAGCTCACCACCCAGGGTAGCCAAAAACATTCAGTACTTC. Residues: CASSPPRVAKNIQYF. V and J are TRBV18 and TRBJ2-4; D possibly corresponds to TRBD1 (5 bases). Trimming took 0 bases from V and 0 from J, leaving 6 bases between them. Germline CDR1 KGHSH, CDR2 LQKENI. This CDR3 contains 15 residues.

This clonotype was counted a few times. The chain recombines TRBV27 with TRBJ2-3, with unresolved D. Germline V CDR1 and CDR2: MNHEY, SMNVEV (reference sequence). Between the trimmed V and J ends, which lost 6 bases and 0 bases, there was a span of 10 bases. This CDR3 has 14 residues. DNA of the CDR3: TGTGCCAGCAGAAGGGCCGTTAGCACAGATACGCAGTATTTT. Protein: CASRRAVSTDTQYF.

This chain joins TRBV19 and TRBJ2-2; D possibly corresponds to TRBD2 (7 bases). The CDR3 contains 17 residues. In germline, CDR1 is LNHDA, CDR2 SQIVND (reference sequence). V was trimmed by 5 bases and J by 6 bases, leaving 22 bases between them. CDR3: CASSGTGRGSPAGELFF. In DNA form, the CDR3 reads TGTGCCAGTAGTGGAACAGGGAGGGGTTCGCCAGCCGGGGAGCTGTTTTTT.

This clonotype was picked up a small number of times. This may come from a read error, since a much larger clone is one base off. This rearrangement joins TRBV7-8 to TRBJ2-7; D unclear. Germline CDR1 reads SGHVS; CDR2 reads FQNEAQ. The CDR3 has 11 amino acids. CDR3 region: CASSFSFEQYF. For the CDR3, the DNA is TGTGCCAGCAGCTTCTCCTTCGAGCAGTACTTC.

The sample holds a few counts of this clonotype. The genes are TRBV6-2 or TRBV6-3 and TRBJ1-4; D remains ambiguous. The CDR3 is 15 amino acids. The V and J ends lost 0 bases and 5 bases respectively, with 10 bases between them. Germline V CDR1 and CDR2: MNHEY, SVGEGT. The CDR3 sequence is CASSYSPGGNEKLFF. The CDR3 DNA reads as TGTGCCAGCAGTTACTCCCCGGGAGGGAATGAAAAACTGTTTTTT.

This clonotype was seen only a few times. The chain couples TRBV6-2 or TRBV6-3 to TRBJ1-2; tentatively, D is TRBD1 (6 bases). There are 13 residues in the CDR3. Germline V gene lookup returns CDR1 MNHEY and CDR2 SVGEGT. V was trimmed by 5 bases and J by 7 bases, leaving 14 bases between them. The CDR3 nucleotides read TGTGCCAGCAGTGAAGACTGGGGGGCTGGCTACACCTTC. Translating gives CASSEDWGAGYTF.

This clonotype has ten or more counts. The chain combines TRBV12-3 or TRBV12-4 with TRBJ2-7; possibly TRBD1 or TRBD2 for D (6 bases each). The CDR3 covers 15 residues. Trimming cost V 3 bases and J 3 bases, with 15 bases left between them. CDR3 loop: CASSFRGRGGYEQYF. Here the CDR3 DNA reads TGTGCCAGCAGTTTTCGGGGGCGGGGAGGCTACGAGCAGTACTTC.

The genes are TRBV20-1 and TRBJ2-7, with TRBD1 matching 10 bases. Germline V lookup: CDR1 DFQATT, CDR2 SNEGSKA (reference sequence). The CDR3 is 15 residues long. With 3 bases clipped from V and 0 bases from J, the junction kept 5 bases outside the gene matches. CDR3 protein: CSASVDRGSSYEQYF. CDR3 coding DNA: TGCAGTGCTAGTGTGGACAGGGGGAGCTCCTACGAGCAGTACTTC.

A note on this clonotype: At one end, the junction sequence differs from germline, possibly due to a read error. The V and J genes are TRBV5-1 and TRBJ1-1; D remains ambiguous. CDR1 is SGHRS, CDR2 YFSETQ, per germline. This CDR3 has 13 residues. In nucleotides, the CDR3 is TGTGCCAGCAGCTTGTTTCAGAACACTGAAGCTTTCTTT. This encodes CASSLFQNTEAFF.

This clonotype was observed many times. The chain has TRBV11-3 and TRBJ1-6; the D is unclear. The CDR3 is made up of 14 amino acids. Germline assignment: CDR1 SGHNT and CDR2 YENEEA. Trimming took 3 bases from V and 9 from J, leaving 12 bases between them. The CDR3 nucleotides are TGTGCCAGCAGCTTCGAGGCTCCCGGTTCACCCCTCCACTTT. Its protein is CASSFEAPGSPLHF.

This clonotype has at least ten counts. V gene TRBV28 combines with J gene TRBJ1-2; D gene unclear. CDR3 size: 11 residues. The V and J ends lost 4 bases and 7 bases respectively, with 7 bases between them. Germline CDR1 MDHEN, CDR2 SYDVKM. CDR3 nucleotides: TGTGCCAGCAGTTCCCAGGCTGGCTACACCTTC. It encodes CASSSQAGYTF.

Notes on this clonotype: A much larger clone lies a single base off, so this may be a read error. V is TRBV2 and J is TRBJ2-7; D call uncertain. The CDR3 is 13 residues long. CDR1 and CDR2 from the germline V gene are SNHLY and FYNNEI. For the CDR3, the DNA is TGTGCCAGCAGCTACTCGATCTCCTGCGAGCAGTACTTC. It translates to CASSYSISCEQYF.

This clonotype was counted ten times or more. Here the CDR3 DNA reads TGTGCCAGCAGTTCCGGTGGACAGAACTATGGCTACACCTTC. Its translation is CASSSGGQNYGYTF. The rearrangement uses TRBV28 and TRBJ1-2, with D maybe TRBD1 (6 bases). The CDR3 consists of 14 residues. The germline V and J ends were trimmed by 4 bases and 2 bases, with 11 bases remaining between them. CDR1 and CDR2 from the germline V gene are MDHEN and SYDVKM.

This clonotype showed up just a few times. The chain joins TRBV7-2 to TRBJ1-2, with D tentatively TRBD1 (6 bases). Trimming removed 1 base from V and 7 bases from J, with 13 bases in between. The CDR3 runs 14 residues. Germline-derived CDR1 and CDR2 are SGHTA and FQGNSA. The CDR3 DNA reads TGTGCCAGCAGCTTAGGTGGCACAGGGTCTGGCTACACCTTC. Its protein product is CASSLGGTGSGYTF.

The J gene is TRBJ2-6, the V gene TRBV20-1; D may correspond to TRBD1 or TRBD2 (5 bases each). Trimming removed 3 bases from V and 4 bases from J, with 13 bases in between. The CDR3 totals 15 residues. Germline V CDR1 and CDR2: DFQATT, SNEGSKA (reference sequence). The CDR3 region has the DNA TGCAGTGCTAGTGTGAGGGGAGTCGGGGCCAACGTCCTGACTTTC. Residues: CSASVRGVGANVLTF.

Many counts were recorded for this clonotype. The chain links TRBV10-3 to TRBJ1-5; a weak D match, TRBD1 (6 bases). Trimming took 5 bases from V and 2 from J, leaving 7 bases between them. The germline gives CDR1 ENHRY, CDR2 SYGVKD. CDR3 length equals 13 residues. For the CDR3, the DNA is TGTGCCATCAGTTCAGGGGGCAATCAGCCCCAGCATTTT. Translated, it gives CAISSGGNQPQHF.

This clonotype occurred many times. J is TRBJ2-1 and V is TRBV6-1; 12 nucleotides align to TRBD2. Germline values: CDR1 MNHNS, CDR2 SASEGT. V was pared by 3 bases and J by 9 bases, with 6 bases of the junction left unmatched. The CDR3 has 15 amino acids. Here the CDR3 reads CASSDRTSGNVEQFF. The CDR3 DNA follows: TGTGCCAGCAGTGATCGGACTAGCGGGAACGTTGAGCAGTTCTTC.

The rearrangement links TRBV12-3 or TRBV12-4 to TRBJ2-2, with D perhaps TRBD2 (6 bases). V was trimmed by 4 bases and J by 6 bases, leaving 12 bases between them. CDR3 length: 14 amino acids. CDR3 nucleotide sequence: TGTGCCAGCAGTTCGGGACTTTTCGCCGGGGAGCTGTTTTTT. Translated, it gives CASSSGLFAGELFF.

This clonotype was counted many times. This chain connects TRBV28 to TRBJ1-5, with a weak D call TRBD1 (6 bases). V dropped 4 bases and J dropped 2 bases, with 15 bases sitting between them. CDR1 MDHEN and CDR2 SYDVKM come from the germline V gene. This CDR3 has 16 residues. The CDR3 protein is CASSSLRGAGNQPQHF. The DNA of the CDR3 is TGTGCCAGCAGTTCCCTGAGGGGGGCGGGCAATCAGCCCCAGCATTTT.

J is TRBJ1-1 and V is TRBV4-1; D not resolved. In germline, CDR1 is MGHRA, CDR2 YSYEKL. V shed 1 base and J shed 2 bases, with 11 bases lying between them. The CDR3 totals 15 residues. Here the CDR3 reads CASSQGQALNTEAFF. The DNA of the CDR3 is TGCGCCAGCAGCCAAGGGCAGGCGCTAAACACTGAAGCTTTCTTT.

In this sample, this clonotype turned up a few times. The chain employs TRBV28 and TRBJ2-5, with a weak D call TRBD1 (5 bases). The CDR3 has 13 amino acids. CDR1 MDHEN and CDR2 SYDVKM come from the germline V gene. With 4 bases removed from V and 5 bases from J, the gap between germline ends came to 11 bases. The CDR3 nucleotides are TGTGCCAGCAGTTCCAGGGAATGGGAGACCCAGTACTTC. This gives the protein CASSSREWETQYF.

This clonotype was seen a few times. The chain recombines TRBV7-9 with TRBJ1-2, with D possibly TRBD1 on 6 matching bases. The CDR3 spans 15 residues. V gave up 5 bases and J gave up 2 bases, with 15 bases separating them. In germline, CDR1 is SEHNR, CDR2 FQNEAQ (reference sequence). The CDR3 region has the DNA TGTGCCAGCAGCCCCCAGGGGAGGGGCAACTATGGCTACACCTTC. Translating it yields CASSPQGRGNYGYTF.

This clonotype is a singleton in its sample. The V call is TRBV7-9, the J call TRBJ1-2; the D gene is possibly TRBD1 (6 bases). Germline V gives CDR1 SEHNR, CDR2 FQNEAQ (reference sequence). V was pared by 4 bases and J by 8 bases, with 14 bases between. This CDR3 is 13 amino acids long. The CDR3 sequence: CASSSSGTTGYTF. The CDR3 DNA is TGTGCCAGCAGCTCGTCCGGGACAACCGGCTACACCTTC.

This clonotype was counted only a few times. The V and J genes are TRBV18 and TRBJ2-4; D uncertain. V was cut by 2 bases and J by 0 bases, with 17 bases left in between. Germline V lookup: CDR1 KGHSH, CDR2 LQKENI. This CDR3 has 18 amino acids. The CDR3 DNA follows: TGTGCCAGCTCACCATTTGAGGCGGCAGCCCTAGCCAAAAACATTCAGTACTTC. It specifies CASSPFEAAALAKNIQYF. The full variable domain, completed using reference TRBV18 and TRBJ2-4, is NAGVMQNPRHLVRRRGQEARLRCSPMKGHSHVYWYRQLPEEGLKFMVYLQKENIIDESGMPKERFSAEFPKEGPSILRIQQVVRGDSAAYFCASSPFEAAALAKNIQYFGAGTRLSVL.

This clonotype was picked up a small number of times. This rearrangement joins TRBV20-1 to TRBJ2-7, with D possibly being TRBD2 (5 bases). The CDR3 is made up of 13 amino acids. Trimming pared 3 bases from V and 2 bases from J, leaving 11 bases between. CDR1 and CDR2 from the germline V gene are DFQATT and SNEGSKA (reference sequence). DNA for the CDR3: TGCAGTGCTAGCGGACTGAATACCTACGAGCAGTACTTC. It encodes CSASGLNTYEQYF.